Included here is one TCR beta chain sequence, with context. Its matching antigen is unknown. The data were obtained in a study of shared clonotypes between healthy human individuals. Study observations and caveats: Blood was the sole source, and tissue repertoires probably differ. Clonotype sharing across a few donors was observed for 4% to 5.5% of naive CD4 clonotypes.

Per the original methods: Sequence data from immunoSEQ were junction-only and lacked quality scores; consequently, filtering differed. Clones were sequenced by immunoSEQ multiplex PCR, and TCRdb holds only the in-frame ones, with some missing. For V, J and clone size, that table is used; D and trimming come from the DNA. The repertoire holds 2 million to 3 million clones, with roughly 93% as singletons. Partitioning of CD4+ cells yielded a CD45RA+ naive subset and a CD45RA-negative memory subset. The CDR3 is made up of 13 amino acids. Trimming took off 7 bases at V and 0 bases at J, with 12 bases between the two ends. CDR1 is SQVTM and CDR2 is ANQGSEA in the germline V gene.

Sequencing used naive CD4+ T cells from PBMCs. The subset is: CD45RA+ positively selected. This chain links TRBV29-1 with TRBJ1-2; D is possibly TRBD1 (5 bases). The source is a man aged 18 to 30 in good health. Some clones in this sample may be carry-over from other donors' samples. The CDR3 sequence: CSAQTDPNYGYTF. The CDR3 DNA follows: TGCAGCGCCCAGACAGACCCTAACTATGGCTACACCTTC.